The entry that follows covers one T cell receptor beta chain sequence. Its cognate antigen is unknown. The source of the sample is a study of OX40 agonist ivuxolimab in advanced cancers. Some clones are missing from TCRdb's copy, which holds only in-frame ones; the method was immunoSEQ multiplex PCR. Here the sample spans 65,000 to 95,000 clones, roughly 86% being singletons. Findings and limits, study-wide: Specificity for antigen went undetermined in the expanded peripheral T cells. Averaged across samples, CD8+ T cells carried more expanded clones than CD4+ did. At doses 0.1 to 3.0 mg/kg, CD4+ and CD8+ clones expanded.

Patients with autoimmune history or systemic immunosuppression were excluded. The sequences come from CD4+ or CD8+ T cells sorted from blood, collected in a trial of the OX40 agonist ivuxolimab. This sequence was found in an adult with an advanced solid tumor such as melanoma, head and neck, liver or kidney cancer.

DNA of the CDR3: TGTGCCAGCAGTGGGGTTCGGACGCAGGGAAACACCGGGGAGCTGTTTTTT. As protein: CASSGVRTQGNTGELFF. The chain is built from TRBV5-5 and TRBJ2-2, with a possible D match to TRBD1 (5 bases). CDR1 SGHKS and CDR2 YYEKEE come from the germline V gene (reference sequence). V shed 5 bases and J shed 2 bases, with 19 bases lying between them. The CDR3 has 17 residues.